Shown below are 3 T cell receptor beta chains from a single sample sequenced in a study of T cells in Graves' hyperthyroidism and ophthalmopathy. The source material, RNA transcripts, was used to amplify TCR beta CDR3 regions. With the HTBI primer set, the TCR CDR3 went through a first round of RT-PCR. TCRdb re-called the multiplex PCR reads through MiXCR, storing one row per CDR3 protein. Of 220,000 or so distinct CDR3 sequences in the sample, over 15% were seen once. Sequencing was performed on blood. All receptors derive from a woman aged 18-29 years with Graves' ophthalmopathy.

This clonotype was observed many times. V and J are TRBV3-1 and TRBJ2-7; a possible D gene is TRBD1 (6 bases). The ends were cut back, 2 bases at V and 7 bases at J, with 12 bases in the middle. CDR3 length: 13 amino acids. Germline CDR1 reads LGHDT; CDR2 reads YNNKEL (reference sequence). The CDR3 bases are TGTGCCAGCAGCCAAAGGGGGACAAAAGAGCAGTACTTC. Encoded protein: CASSQRGTKEQYF.

V and J are TRBV19 and TRBJ2-3, with D maybe TRBD2 (6 bases). The ends were cut back, 4 bases at V and 1 base at J, with 15 bases in the middle. The CDR3 contains 16 residues. The V gene's germline CDR1 is LNHDA and CDR2 SQIVND (reference sequence). CDR3 loop: CASSTPGEWGTDTQYF. The CDR3 DNA sequence: TGTGCCAGTAGTACCCCGGGAGAATGGGGCACAGATACGCAGTATTTT.

This clonotype was counted many times. This rearrangement joins TRBV20-1 to TRBJ1-1; D possibly corresponds to TRBD1 (5 bases). The V end lost 0 bases, the J end lost 6 bases, and 14 bases lay between the germline ends. The CDR3 covers 14 residues. From germline, CDR1 is DFQATT and CDR2 SNEGSKA (reference sequence). Here the CDR3 reads CSARDKWQGAEAFF. The CDR3 DNA follows: TGCAGTGCTAGAGATAAGTGGCAGGGAGCTGAAGCTTTCTTT.